These 13 T cell receptor beta chains share one sample of origin, sequenced in a study of blood T cell repertoires in COVID-19. Profiling relied on immunoSEQ multiplex PCR, and the TCRdb table lists in-frame clones only, not all of them. The table has roughly 54,000 clones, about 89% seen once. The sample was peripheral blood. Source of these receptors: a woman aged 60-75 years with active or convalescent COVID-19.

The J gene is TRBJ1-2, the V gene TRBV7-9; 7 nucleotides line up with TRBD1. V shed 5 bases, J shed 2 bases, and the junction held 5 bases outside the gene matches. The CDR3 consists of 14 residues. Per germline, CDR1 SEHNR and CDR2 FQNEAQ (reference sequence). CDR3 sequence: CASSVMTGNYGYTF. The CDR3 DNA reads TGTGCCAGCAGCGTAATGACAGGGAACTATGGCTACACCTTC.

The chain combines TRBV6-5 with TRBJ1-1; a weak D match, TRBD1 (6 bases). Between the trimmed V and J ends, which lost 6 bases and 5 bases, there was a span of 13 bases. CDR3 size: 13 residues. Looked up from germline, CDR1 is MNHEY and CDR2 is SVGAGI. Written as DNA, the CDR3 is TGTGCCAGCAGGTTACAGGGTCAAACTGAAGCTTTCTTT. Translated: CASRLQGQTEAFF.

The chain uses TRBV28 and TRBJ2-7; D may be TRBD1 (6 bases). Germline CDR1 is MDHEN and CDR2 is SYDVKM. The germline V and J ends were trimmed by 8 bases and 2 bases, with 10 bases remaining between them. The CDR3 loop spans 12 amino acids. The CDR3 bases are TGTGCCAGCGGCAGGGGTCCCTACGAGCAGTACTTC. Translation gives CASGRGPYEQYF.

The V gene is TRBV6-5, the J gene TRBJ1-1; TRBD1 might be the D (6 bases). CDR3 length: 13 amino acids. V was clipped by 5 bases and J by 5 bases, with 12 bases between them. Looked up from germline, CDR1 is MNHEY and CDR2 is SVGAGI. CDR3 DNA: TGTGCCAGCAGTACAGGGCTTAGGACTGAAGCTTTCTTT. Protein: CASSTGLRTEAFF.

This chain connects TRBV10-3 to TRBJ1-3, with 7 bases identical to TRBD1. With V trimmed by 10 bases and J by 4 bases, 10 bases remained unmatched. This CDR3 comprises 14 residues. Germline V gene lookup returns CDR1 ENHRY and CDR2 SYGVKD. The CDR3 reads CATAGQNYGNTIYF. The CDR3 DNA reads TGTGCCACCGCGGGACAGAATTACGGAAACACCATATATTTT.

The J gene is TRBJ2-5, the V gene TRBV18, with D possibly matching TRBD2 (6 bases). The CDR3 has 15 amino acids. Deletions cut 1 base from V and 5 bases from J, with 14 bases between. Per the germline V gene, CDR1 is KGHSH and CDR2 is LQKENI. The CDR3 loop is CASSPQRLGRETQYF. CDR3 bases: TGTGCCAGCTCACCACAGCGGCTGGGGAGGGAGACCCAGTACTTC.

The chain links TRBV2 to TRBJ1-5; no clear D. The ends were cut back, 10 bases at V and 3 bases at J, with 13 bases in the middle. Looked up from germline, CDR1 is SNHLY and CDR2 is FYNNEI. The CDR3 runs 13 residues. The CDR3 sequence is CATMRAINQPQHF. The CDR3 bases are TGTGCCACCATGAGGGCAATCAATCAGCCCCAGCATTTT. The variable domain in full, completed from reference TRBV2 and TRBJ1-5, reads EPEVTQTPSHQVTQMGQEVILRCVPISNHLYFYWYRQILGQKVEFLVSFYNNEISEKSEIFDDQFSVERPDGSNFTLKIRSTKLEDSAMYFCATMRAINQPQHFGDGTRLSIL.

This clone was seen just once. The rearrangement links TRBV28 to TRBJ1-2; D is unclear. The CDR3 sequence is 13 residues long. Trimming took 5 bases from V and 7 from J, leaving 14 bases between them. Looked up from germline, CDR1 is MDHEN and CDR2 is SYDVKM. The chain's CDR3 is CASSPTWVRGYTF. CDR3 sequence (DNA): TGTGCCAGCAGTCCGACATGGGTCCGTGGCTACACCTTC.

The chain is built from TRBV4-2 and TRBJ1-2; 12 positions match TRBD1. The germline V gene encodes CDR1 LGHNA and CDR2 YNFKEQ. The ends lost 0 bases at V and 5 bases at J; junction bases unmatched: 7. This CDR3 contains 17 residues. This CDR3 reads CASSQEFSGQGAYGYTF. In nucleotides, the CDR3 is TGTGCCAGCAGCCAAGAGTTTTCGGGACAGGGGGCGTATGGCTACACCTTC.

The gene calls are TRBV7-2 and TRBJ2-1, with D possibly being TRBD1 (6 bases). There are 16 residues in the CDR3. Between the trimmed V and J ends, which lost 2 bases and 1 base, there was a span of 12 bases. Per germline, CDR1 SGHTA and CDR2 FQGNSA. CDR3 sequence reads: CASSLTGRGSYNEQFF. The DNA of the CDR3 is TGTGCCAGCAGCTTAACGGGAAGGGGGTCCTACAATGAGCAGTTCTTC.

The CDR3 nucleotides read TGTGCCAGTAGCAGCGGACTACAAGAGACCCAGTACTTC. This gives the protein CASSSGLQETQYF. J is TRBJ2-5 and V is TRBV19; D is perhaps TRBD2 (6 bases). Trimming shortened V by 6 bases and J by 2 bases, and 10 bases separated the two germline ends. The germline V gene has CDR1 LNHDA and CDR2 SQIVND (reference sequence). CDR3 size: 13 residues.

There are a few counts of this clone. This chain uses TRBV2 with TRBJ2-7; TRBD1 agrees at 9 bases. CDR1 and CDR2 (germline): SNHLY, FYNNEI. V shed 4 bases, J shed 2 bases, and the junction held 3 bases outside the gene matches. This CDR3 region has 14 residues. CDR3 sequence (DNA): TGTGCCAGCAGTGGACAGGGGGGAACCTACGAGCAGTACTTC. The encoded protein is CASSGQGGTYEQYF.

This chain connects TRBV2 to TRBJ1-6, with 7 bases aligning to TRBD1. Germline V gene lookup returns CDR1 SNHLY and CDR2 FYNNEI. This CDR3 is built from 15 residues. V shed 6 bases and J 3 bases; nucleotides not matched to a gene: 5. Here the CDR3 reads CASRLRDSYNSPLHF. The CDR3 coding sequence is TGTGCCAGCAGGCTCCGGGACAGCTATAATTCACCCCTCCACTTT. The full variable domain, in which reference TRBV2 and TRBJ1-6 provide the parts outside the CDR3, is EPEVTQTPSHQVTQMGQEVILRCVPISNHLYFYWYRQILGQKVEFLVSFYNNEISEKSEIFDDQFSVERPDGSNFTLKIRSTKLEDSAMYFCASRLRDSYNSPLHFGNGTRLTVT.